These 23 T cell receptor beta chains share one sample of origin, sequenced in a study of blood T cell repertoires in COVID-19. Sequencing used immunoSEQ multiplex PCR; TCRdb keeps in-frame clones, though not all of them. The data show 200,000 to 250,000 clones, 75% to 90% seen once. The sequenced material came from PBMCs or T cells enriched from blood (not recorded which). The receptors originated from a young woman in a cohort exposed to, infected with or recovered from COVID-19 (not recorded which).

This sequence joins TRBV6-5 and TRBJ1-1; a possible D gene is TRBD1 (5 bases). Trimming left V 2 bases short and J 1 base short, with 11 bases between. Germline CDR1 is MNHEY and CDR2 is SVGAGI. The CDR3 spans 15 residues. This chain's CDR3 is CASSYGFQGNTEAFF. In nucleotides, the CDR3 is TGTGCCAGCAGTTACGGATTTCAGGGGAACACTGAAGCTTTCTTT.

This clone has just a few counts. This chain joins TRBV6-5 and TRBJ2-1, with no clear D. The CDR3 loop spans 15 amino acids. V lost 6 bases and J 5 bases, leaving 17 bases between the germline ends. Germline loops: CDR1 MNHEY, CDR2 SVGAGI. In DNA, the CDR3 is TGTGCCAGCAGGGCCTTGGAGAGTGATCACAATGAGCAGTTCTTC. Protein sequence: CASRALESDHNEQFF.

The chain links TRBV15 to TRBJ1-1; 11 bases are a match to TRBD1. This CDR3 region has 14 residues. V was pared by 6 bases and J by 6 bases, with 6 bases of the junction left unmatched. Germline values: CDR1 LNHNV, CDR2 YYDKDF (reference sequence). CDR3 protein: CATRPGQGGAEAFF. The CDR3 coding sequence is TGTGCCACCAGGCCGGGACAGGGGGGCGCTGAAGCTTTCTTT.

For the CDR3, the DNA is TGTGCCACCAGTGGGGGACAGGGGGCAGATACGCAGTATTTT. Protein product: CATSGGQGADTQYF. V is TRBV24-1 and J is TRBJ2-3; 11 bases agree with TRBD1. CDR3 length: 14 amino acids. V trimming: 5 bases; J trimming: 4 bases; junction bases outside the gene matches: 1. In germline, CDR1 is KGHDR, CDR2 SFDVKD.

The rearrangement joins TRBV10-3 to TRBJ2-7; 9 bases are shared with TRBD1. There are 13 residues in the CDR3. Germline V gene data show CDR1 as ENHRY and CDR2 as SYGVKD. V gave up 8 bases and J gave up 2 bases; unmatched junction bases: 4. In DNA form, the CDR3 reads TGTGCCATCGGGGACAGGGACACCTACGAGCAGTACTTC. Translating gives CAIGDRDTYEQYF.

The chain has TRBV3-1 (or the pseudogene TRBV3-2) and TRBJ2-1; 7 bases are a match to TRBD2. V dropped 1 base and J dropped 9; count of bases not matched to a gene: 12. This CDR3 comprises 16 residues. Per germline, CDR1 LGHDT and CDR2 YNNKEL (reference sequence). DNA for the CDR3: TGTGCCAGCAGCCAAGTGGGCAGCGGGGCCCAGGGTGAGCAGTTCTTC. Residues: CASSQVGSGAQGEQFF.

V gene TRBV5-1 combines with J gene TRBJ1-4; weak D call: TRBD1 (6 bases). Trimming took off 0 bases at V and 8 bases at J, with 17 bases between the two ends. The CDR3 has 16 amino acids. Per the germline V gene, CDR1 is SGHRS and CDR2 is YFSETQ. In nucleotides, the CDR3 is TGCGCCAGCAGCTTGGAGACCCAGGGGTTAGGGGAAAAACTGTTTTTT. This translates into CASSLETQGLGEKLFF.

The chain has TRBV5-1 and TRBJ1-1; D unclear. Germline-derived CDR1 and CDR2 are SGHRS and YFSETQ. The length of the CDR3 is 14 residues. Trimming removed 2 bases from V and 1 base from J, with 9 bases in between. CDR3 nucleotide sequence: TGCGCCAGCAGCTTCATTGGCAGGAACACTGAAGCTTTCTTT. This gives the protein CASSFIGRNTEAFF.

This chain connects TRBV5-1 to TRBJ2-2, with 10 bases identical to TRBD2. V was clipped by 2 bases and J by 6 bases; unmatched bases: 4. The CDR3 contains 15 residues. From germline, CDR1 is SGHRS and CDR2 YFSETQ. CDR3 amino acids: CASSLAGGPSGELFF. DNA for the CDR3: TGCGCCAGCAGCTTAGCGGGGGGGCCGTCCGGGGAGCTGTTTTTT. The full variable domain, with the rest looked up from reference TRBV5-1 and TRBJ2-2, is KAGVTQTPRYLIKTRGQQVTLSCSPISGHRSVSWYQQTPGQGLQFLFEYFSETQRNKGNFPGRFSGRQFSNSRSEMNVSTLELGDSALYLCASSLAGGPSGELFFGEGSRLTVL.

The J gene is TRBJ1-1, the V gene TRBV19; a possible D gene is TRBD1 (5 bases). V was shortened by 8 bases and J by 4 bases, with 14 bases between the two germline ends. Germline CDR1 reads LNHDA; CDR2 reads SQIVND (reference sequence). The CDR3 runs to 13 residues. The CDR3 sequence: CASGRVLGTEAFF. The CDR3 DNA follows: TGTGCCAGTGGCAGGGTGCTTGGCACTGAAGCTTTCTTT.

CDR3 region: CASNGQGLNYGYTF. CDR3 nucleotide sequence: TGTGCCAGTAACGGACAGGGCCTTAACTATGGCTACACCTTC. The V gene is TRBV19, the J gene TRBJ1-2; 8 positions agree with TRBD1. Per the germline V gene, CDR1 is LNHDA and CDR2 is SQIVND (reference sequence). The CDR3 loop spans 14 amino acids. After removal of 7 bases from V and 1 base from J, the junction contained 5 bases not matched to a gene. The variable domain in full, with the rest retrieved from reference TRBV19 and TRBJ1-2, is DGGITQSPKYLFRKEGQNVTLSCEQNLNHDAMYWYRQDPGQGLRLIYYSQIVNDFQKGDIAEGYSVSREKKESFPLTVTSAQKNPTAFYLCASNGQGLNYGYTFGSGTRLTVV.

The V gene is TRBV5-4, the J gene TRBJ2-7; weak D call: TRBD2 (5 bases). The CDR3 sequence is 13 residues long. Per the germline V gene, CDR1 is SGHNT and CDR2 is YYREEE (reference sequence). V lost 0 bases and J lost 5, with 9 bases in between. This chain's CDR3 is CASSLGGQDEQYF. DNA for the CDR3: TGTGCCAGCAGCTTGGGAGGGCAGGACGAGCAGTACTTC.

The chain is built from TRBV10-3 and TRBJ2-7; TRBD2 is a possible D gene (5 bases). This CDR3 comprises 14 residues. Trimming took off 9 bases at V and 4 bases at J, with 19 bases between the two ends. Looked up from germline, CDR1 is ENHRY and CDR2 is SYGVKD. The CDR3 DNA reads as TGTGCCATTCCGGGTTCCCGGGGTCCGTACGAGCAGTACTTC. Translation gives CAIPGSRGPYEQYF.

The gene calls are TRBV24-1 and TRBJ2-2, with 8 bases that match TRBD1. CDR1 KGHDR and CDR2 SFDVKD come from the germline V gene. The CDR3 totals 17 residues. V lost 1 base, J lost 4 bases, and 7 bases stayed unmatched. The CDR3 protein is CATSDFLHGQGTGELFF. The CDR3 DNA follows: TGTGCCACCAGTGATTTCCTCCACGGACAGGGCACCGGGGAGCTGTTTTTT.

This chain links TRBV28 with TRBJ2-2, with D possibly matching TRBD2 (6 bases). Deletions cut 2 bases from V and 4 bases from J, with 17 bases between. Germline CDR1 MDHEN, CDR2 SYDVKM. This CDR3 has 17 residues. CDR3 loop: CASSLLVGGGFTGELFF. The CDR3, as DNA: TGTGCCAGCAGTTTACTTGTCGGGGGAGGTTTCACCGGGGAGCTGTTTTTT. The variable domain in full, with the rest retrieved from reference TRBV28 and TRBJ2-2, is DVKVTQSSRYLVKRTGEKVFLECVQDMDHENMFWYRQDPGLGLRLIYFSYDVKMKEKGDIPEGYSVSREKKERFSLILESASTNQTSMYLCASSLLVGGGFTGELFFGEGSRLTVL.

This chain uses TRBV7-3 with TRBJ2-1, with TRBD1 matching over 7 bases. There are 14 residues in the CDR3. J gave up 9 bases and V 5 bases, and 10 bases lay outside the gene matches. Germline V lookup: CDR1 SGHTA, CDR2 FQGTGA. In DNA, the CDR3 is TGTGCCAGCAGCCCCGGGACAGCGAGGAGTGAGCAGTTCTTC. This encodes CASSPGTARSEQFF.

This chain connects TRBV6-1 to TRBJ1-6, with TRBD1 as a possible D gene (6 bases). The V end lost 1 base, the J end lost 0 bases, and 19 bases lay between the germline ends. Germline V gene lookup returns CDR1 MNHNS and CDR2 SASEGT. This CDR3 contains 20 residues. In DNA, the CDR3 is TGTGCCAGCAGTGAAGATCCCCCGGGACATCTAAGCTCCTATAATTCACCCCTCCACTTT. The encoded protein is CASSEDPPGHLSSYNSPLHF.

The V and J genes are TRBV12-3 or TRBV12-4 and TRBJ1-4; possible D gene TRBD1, 5 bases. The CDR3 runs to 13 residues. The germline V and J ends were trimmed by 5 bases and 8 bases, with 12 bases remaining between them. The CDR3 nucleotides read TGTGCCAGCAGTGGAGGGGACCAAGAAAAACTGTTTTTT. Translation: CASSGGDQEKLFF.

V and J are TRBV7-9 and TRBJ2-1, with 7 bases fitting TRBD2. Per germline, CDR1 SEHNR and CDR2 FQNEAQ (reference sequence). With V trimmed by 0 bases and J by 2 bases, 4 bases remained unmatched. The CDR3 totals 16 residues. For the CDR3, the DNA is TGTGCCAGCAGCTTAGCGCGGGGGTTACCCTACAATGAGCAGTTCTTC. Protein: CASSLARGLPYNEQFF. Combining the CDR3 with reference TRBV7-9 and TRBJ2-1 gives the whole variable domain DTGVSQNPRHKITKRGQNVTFRCDPISEHNRLYWYRQTLGQGPEFLTYFQNEAQLEKSRLLSDRFSAERPKGSFSTLEIQRTEQGDSAMYLCASSLARGLPYNEQFFGPGTRLTVL.

The gene calls are TRBV6-5 and TRBJ2-2, with D tentatively TRBD2 (5 bases). The CDR3 spans 14 residues. Per the germline V gene, CDR1 is MNHEY and CDR2 is SVGAGI. Deletions cut 7 bases from V and 5 bases from J, with 14 bases between. This chain's CDR3 is CASIRGKVTGELFF. CDR3 coding DNA: TGTGCCAGCATACGGGGTAAAGTGACCGGGGAGCTGTTTTTT.

The chain carries TRBV20-1 and TRBJ2-7, with D maybe TRBD1 (6 bases). The CDR3 covers 13 residues. V lost 3 bases and J 7 bases, leaving 16 bases between the germline ends. Germline V gene data show CDR1 as DFQATT and CDR2 as SNEGSKA (reference sequence). CDR3 loop: CSASMRIQGEQYF. The CDR3 DNA sequence: TGCAGTGCTAGTATGAGAATCCAGGGGGAGCAGTACTTC.

The rearrangement links TRBV7-2 to TRBJ2-7; TRBD1 might be the D (6 bases). The CDR3 is 15 residues long. CDR1 SGHTA and CDR2 FQGNSA come from the germline V gene. V was clipped by 4 bases and J by 0 bases, with 13 bases between them. CDR3 sequence reads: CASSSRQASSYEQYF. CDR3 DNA sequence: TGTGCCAGCAGCTCAAGACAGGCAAGCTCCTACGAGCAGTACTTC.

The chain's CDR3 is CSARGGLEQYF. CDR3 coding DNA: TGCAGTGCTAGGGGGGGGCTCGAGCAGTACTTC. This chain uses TRBV20-1 with TRBJ2-7; TRBD2 might be the D (7 bases). The germline V and J ends were trimmed by 3 bases and 6 bases, with 9 bases remaining between them. Germline lookup yields CDR1 DFQATT and CDR2 SNEGSKA (reference sequence). This CDR3 has 11 amino acids.